What follows are 13 T cell receptor beta chains derived from one specimen sequenced in a study of lung T cells in sarcoidosis with Löfgren's syndrome. TCRdb called the reads again in MiXCR, with one record for every CDR3 protein. This table holds some 19,000 distinct CDR3 sequences, 21% found once. The sequenced sample was CD4+ T cells from bronchoalveolar lavage. The receptors originated from a human donor with sarcoidosis (Löfgren's syndrome or another form), or a control subject (not recorded which).

About this clonotype itself: A read error is possible here, since a much larger clone lies one base away. V and J are TRBV20-1 and TRBJ2-7; maybe TRBD2 (6 bases). Germline values: CDR1 DFQATT, CDR2 SNEGSKA (reference sequence). CDR3 length: 11 residues. CDR3 residues: CSAVSGYEQCF. The DNA for the CDR3 is TGCAGTGCCGTTAGCGGCTACGAGCAGTGCTTC.

At least ten counts were recorded for this clonotype. The CDR3 loop reads CASSFRQGRDEQYF. CDR3 DNA sequence: TGTGCCAGCAGCTTTAGACAGGGTCGGGATGAGCAGTACTTC. V gene TRBV7-2 combines with J gene TRBJ2-7, with 7 bases that match TRBD1. CDR3 length: 14 amino acids. Germline V CDR1 and CDR2: SGHTA, FQGNSA. V lost 3 bases, J lost 7 bases, and 9 bases stayed unmatched.

This clonotype was recorded at least ten times. The chain links TRBV7-9 to TRBJ1-1; D is uncertain. Germline V lookup: CDR1 SEHNR, CDR2 FQNEAQ (reference sequence). This CDR3 contains 16 residues. V was cut by 5 bases and J by 1 base, with 17 bases left in between. The CDR3 nucleotides are TGTGCCAGCAGCCCGATGTGGGGTCAAAAGAACACTGAAGCTTTCTTT. Residues: CASSPMWGQKNTEAFF.

The chain has TRBV7-3 and TRBJ2-3; D ambiguous. The CDR3 is 14 residues long. Germline CDR1 is SGHTA and CDR2 is FQGTGA. The V and J ends lost 2 bases and 0 bases respectively, with 6 bases between them. In nucleotides, the CDR3 is TGTGCCAGCAGCTTAGGATTGAGCACAGATACGCAGTATTTT. Protein sequence: CASSLGLSTDTQYF.

As regards this clonotype: The junction differs from germline at one of its ends, possibly a read error. The chain joins TRBV18 to TRBJ2-1; D might be TRBD2 (5 bases). In germline, CDR1 is KGHSH, CDR2 LQKENI. The CDR3 is made up of 12 amino acids. In DNA, the CDR3 is TGTGCCAGCTCATGGACCGGGAACCTTGAAGTCTTC. Translation: CASSWTGNLEVF.

Points on this clonotype: This may stem from a read error, because a much larger clone lies one nucleotide away. Likely a read error: the CDR3 ends without its conserved phenylalanine or tryptophan. The gene calls are TRBV3-1 and TRBJ1-1; D is undetermined. Germline values: CDR1 LGHDT, CDR2 YNNKEL (reference sequence). This CDR3 contains 14 residues. V lost 3 bases to trimming and J lost 0 bases, with 8 bases between them. The CDR3 DNA reads as TGTGCCAGCAGCCACCAACTACTGAACACTGAAGCTTTCCTT. Protein product: CASSHQLLNTEAFL.

Of note for this clonotype: A much bigger clone sits one base away, suggesting this may be a read error. The rearrangement links TRBV4-3 to TRBJ1-3; 7 bases align to TRBD1. The CDR3 totals 19 residues. Germline V gene lookup returns CDR1 LGHNA and CDR2 YSLEER. For the CDR3, the DNA is TGCGCCAGCAGCCAAGATCTTAACCCGCAGGGGGTCTTCGGAAACGCCATATATTTT. It specifies CASSQDLNPQGVFGNAIYF.

Many counts were recorded for this clonotype. The chain uses TRBV5-1 and TRBJ2-3; 7 nucleotides line up with TRBD2. CDR1 and CDR2 from the germline V gene are SGHRS and YFSETQ. The CDR3 spans 13 residues. Trimming at V came to 4 bases and at J to 6 bases, leaving 5 bases not matched to a gene. As DNA, the CDR3 is TGCGCCAGCAGCACGGGGAGGGCGGATACGCAGTATTTT. Amino acid sequence: CASSTGRADTQYF.

This clonotype was observed a few times. One base away lies a much larger clone, so this may be a sequencing read error. This chain joins TRBV20-1 and TRBJ2-5, with a possible D match to TRBD1 (5 bases). CDR1 is DFQATT, CDR2 SNEGSKA, per germline (reference sequence). The CDR3 contains 14 residues. In DNA form, the CDR3 reads TGCAGTGCTAATGGGGCGGTAAGAGAAGAGGCCCAGTACTTC. Residues: CSANGAVREEAQYF.

Of note for this clonotype: Mismatch with germline at one junction end may stem from a read error. The J gene is TRBJ2-5, the V gene TRBV5-1; D gene ambiguous. CDR1 is SGHRS, CDR2 YFSETQ, per germline. The CDR3 is made up of 12 amino acids. The DNA of the CDR3 is TGCGCCAGCAGCTTCGTTCGAGAGACCAAGTACTTC. The encoded protein is CASSFVRETKYF. Full variable domain (remainder filled in from reference TRBV5-1 and TRBJ2-5): KAGVTQTPRYLIKTRGQQVTLSCSPISGHRSVSWYQQTPGQGLQFLFEYFSETQRNKGNFPGRFSGRQFSNSRSEMNVSTLELGDSALYLCASSFVRETKYFGPGTRLLVL.

This clonotype was counted between two and nine times. The chain combines TRBV18 with TRBJ2-5, with TRBD2 matching over 8 bases. This CDR3 region has 14 residues. Germline-derived CDR1 and CDR2 are KGHSH and LQKENI. Losses at the gene ends were 6 bases for V and 4 bases for J; bases not matched to a gene: 7. This chain's CDR3 is CASSKAGEPETQYF. The CDR3 coding sequence is TGTGCCAGCTCGAAAGCGGGAGAGCCAGAGACCCAGTACTTC.

The chain recombines TRBV12-3 or TRBV12-4 with TRBJ2-3, with D possibly being TRBD2 (6 bases). The CDR3 loop spans 12 amino acids. V lost 5 bases and J lost 6, with 9 bases in between. The CDR3 DNA reads as TGTGCCAGCAGTCCGGGGAGGGATACGCAGTATTTT. Translation: CASSPGRDTQYF.

This clonotype has ten or more counts. The genes are TRBV7-9 and TRBJ2-3; D not certain. Germline CDR1 is SEHNR and CDR2 is FQNEAQ (reference sequence). V lost 10 bases, J lost 0 bases, and 14 bases lay in between. The CDR3 is 14 residues long. CDR3 sequence (DNA): TGTGCCACCCGTCGAGCGATAAGCACAGATACGCAGTATTTT. This codes for CATRRAISTDTQYF. Full variable domain (missing parts from reference TRBV7-9 and TRBJ2-3): DTGVSQNPRHKITKRGQNVTFRCDPISEHNRLYWYRQTLGQGPEFLTYFQNEAQLEKSRLLSDRFSAERPKGSFSTLEIQRTEQGDSAMYLCATRRAISTDTQYFGPGTRLTVL.